The count of the clone carrying this T cell receptor (beta chain) is one. Collection of blood occurred at baseline, at cycle 4 day 1, and at cycle 7 day 1. Here immunoSEQ multiplex PCR was the method, and the copy in TCRdb shows in-frame clones only, minus some. The sample lists tens of thousands of clones, roughly 87% occurring once. Trimming shortened V by 2 bases and J by 3 bases, and 22 bases separated the two germline ends. The CDR3 runs to 19 residues. Germline V gene data show CDR1 as MNHEY and CDR2 as SMNVEV (reference sequence). The data originate from a study of OX40 agonist ivuxolimab in advanced cancers. As for the study in general: Among those enrolled, mean age was around 60 years (range about 23 to 79) and approximately 83% were male. Partial responses were achieved by three patients, one with hepatocellular carcinoma and two with cutaneous melanoma.

The J gene is TRBJ2-2, the V gene TRBV27; possibly TRBD1 for D (5 bases). The source is an adult with an advanced solid tumor such as melanoma, head and neck, liver or kidney cancer. This sample comprised CD4+ or CD8+ T cells sorted from blood, obtained in a trial of the OX40 agonist ivuxolimab. The CDR3 DNA reads as TGTGCCAGCAGTTTAATTGTAGGGGCCGCTCGGTCCCACACCGGGGAGCTGTTTTTT. Amino acids: CASSLIVGAARSHTGELFF.